These 15 T cell receptor beta chains were all obtained from the same sample, sequenced in a study of vaccination effects on CD4 cells after COVID-19 (dated by TCRdb to 2021 to 2024). Antigens of these TCRs are unknown. Library creation used the immunoSEQ multiplex PCR assay. The source is immuneACCESS, and TCRdb retained only in-frame sequences with V and J called. Part of the clones is not carried over; for the studies checked, unresolved V genes explain less than half of this, and the remainder is unexplained. Across this sample there are around 45,000 clones, with around 80% seen only once. About 10% of the sample lies in the top ten. The ViraFEST assay stimulated PBMC with viral peptide pools and then used TCR sequencing to identify antigen-specific CD4+ T cell clonotypes by expansion. After around ten days of culture, CD4+ T cells were isolated with the EasySep CD4+ T cell isolation kit. Healthy vaccine recipients had no prior SARS-CoV-2 infection, confirmed by negative nucleocapsid antibodies before and after vaccination.

Sequenced here: CD4+ T cells from PBMCs cultured with SARS-CoV-2 spike peptides, sampled before COVID-19 vaccination. The cell subset or site label, read with the paper, signifies: SARS-CoV-2 spike overlapping peptide pool stimulation. These receptors came from a human donor who received a COVID-19 vaccine.

J is TRBJ1-2 and V is TRBV5-4; D may be TRBD1 (6 bases). There are 15 residues in the CDR3. The V end lost 0 bases, the J end lost 0 bases, and 9 bases lay between the germline ends. From germline, CDR1 is SGHNT and CDR2 YYREEE (reference sequence). CDR3 DNA: TGTGCCAGCAGCTTGGTCCAGGGGACTAACTATGGCTACACCTTC. This codes for CASSLVQGTNYGYTF.

The gene calls are TRBV20-1 and TRBJ1-4, with D hard to call. V lost 3 bases, J lost 7 bases, and 12 bases lay in between. The CDR3 has 13 residues. Germline assignment: CDR1 DFQATT and CDR2 SNEGSKA (reference sequence). CDR3 nucleotides: TGCAGTGCTAGTTTTGCGGGAGCTGAAAAACTGTTTTTT. Encoded protein: CSASFAGAEKLFF.

Details on this clone: Other DNA sequences in this specimen translate into the identical CDR3. The rearrangement joins TRBV29-1 to TRBJ2-7; D ambiguous. CDR1 and CDR2 (germline): SQVTM, ANQGSEA. The CDR3 is made up of 11 amino acids. As DNA, the CDR3 is TGCAGCGTTGTCGAAAAATACGAGCAGTATGTC. It encodes CSVVEKYEQYV.

The CDR3 DNA is TGTGCCAGCAGCTTCCTCGACAGGCCCCAGTATGGCTACACCTTC. It is translated as CASSFLDRPQYGYTF. V usage is TRBV5-4 and J usage is TRBJ1-2, with D tentatively TRBD1 (6 bases). V lost 2 bases and J lost 5, with 16 bases in between. The germline gives CDR1 SGHNT, CDR2 YYREEE (reference sequence). The CDR3 sequence is 15 residues long. The full variable domain, its missing parts supplied by reference TRBV5-4 and TRBJ1-2, is ETGVTQSPTHLIKTRGQQVTLRCSSQSGHNTVSWYQQALGQGPQFIFQYYREEENGRGNFPPRFSGLQFPNYSSELNVNALELDDSALYLCASSFLDRPQYGYTFGSGTRLTVV.

This rearrangement joins TRBV9 to TRBJ2-1; TRBD1 might be the D (5 bases). V was clipped by 4 bases and J by 5 bases, with 13 bases between them. This CDR3 has 14 amino acids. Germline assignment: CDR1 SGDLS and CDR2 YYNGEE. The CDR3 DNA sequence: TGTGCCAGCAGCTCCCGACAGACAAACAATGAGCAGTTCTTC. It translates to CASSSRQTNNEQFF.

CDR3 DNA sequence: TGTGCCAGCAGCGTGGGGGGGCGAGGGCGTTCACCCCTCCACTTT. Residues: CASSVGGRGRSPLHF. J is TRBJ1-6 and V is TRBV9, with TRBD1 as a possible D gene (6 bases). This CDR3 is built from 15 residues. Germline V gives CDR1 SGDLS, CDR2 YYNGEE. Trimming removed 2 bases from V and 9 bases from J, with 15 bases in between.

The J gene is TRBJ2-2, the V gene TRBV5-1; unclear D gene. V dropped 6 bases and J dropped 3 bases, with 12 bases sitting between them. The CDR3 spans 14 residues. Germline V CDR1 and CDR2: SGHRS, YFSETQ. CDR3 in DNA: TGCGCCAGCACCGAAAGAACGGACACCGGGGAGCTGTTTTTT. Translation gives CASTERTDTGELFF.

The gene calls are TRBV7-2 and TRBJ1-6; no definite D call. The CDR3 runs 14 residues. The germline CDR1 and CDR2 sequences are SGHTA and FQGNSA. Trimming cost V 5 bases and J 12 bases, with 17 bases left between them. The CDR3: CASSLSRLMIPLHF. The CDR3 region has the DNA TGTGCCAGCAGCCTTTCACGGCTAATGATACCCCTCCACTTT. Variable domain in full (rest from reference TRBV7-2 and TRBJ1-6): GAGVSQSPSNKVTEKGKDVELRCDPISGHTALYWYRQSLGQGLEFLIYFQGNSAPDKSGLPSDRFSAERTGGSVSTLTIQRTQQEDSAVYLCASSLSRLMIPLHFGNGTRLTVT.

The chain has TRBV9 and TRBJ2-1, with 9 bases matching TRBD2. V was clipped by 3 bases and J by 8 bases; unmatched bases: 9. The germline V gene has CDR1 SGDLS and CDR2 YYNGEE. The CDR3 extends over 15 amino acids. The CDR3 is CASSGGAGGPDEQFF. The CDR3 nucleotides read TGTGCCAGCAGCGGAGGAGCGGGGGGACCGGATGAGCAGTTCTTC.

The chain recombines TRBV30 with TRBJ2-3; TRBD1 aligns across 9 bases. CDR3 length equals 14 residues. The ends lost 5 bases at V and 4 bases at J; junction bases unmatched: 7. CDR1 and CDR2 (germline): GTSNPN, SVGIG (reference sequence). The CDR3 sequence: CAWRNRGLPDTQYF. Written as DNA, the CDR3 is TGTGCCTGGCGCAACAGGGGGCTTCCAGATACGCAGTATTTT.

The V call is TRBV6-6, the J call TRBJ1-5; weak D call: TRBD1 (6 bases). Germline V CDR1 and CDR2: MNHNY, SVGAGI (reference sequence). This CDR3 is 14 amino acids long. V lost 10 bases, J lost 7 bases, and 20 bases lay in between. The CDR3 nucleotides are TGTGCCACCAAACTCCACAGGGAGGGCCAGCCCCAGCATTTT. Translating gives CATKLHREGQPQHF.

The chain links TRBV4-3 to TRBJ1-6, with 8 positions matching TRBD1. Germline V gene sequence: CDR1 LGHNA, CDR2 YSLEER. The CDR3 totals 15 residues. The ends lost 3 bases at V and 9 bases at J; junction bases unmatched: 7. CDR3 sequence reads: CASSQDGQGLSPLHF. The DNA of the CDR3 is TGCGCCAGCAGCCAGGACGGACAGGGCCTTTCACCCCTCCACTTT.

The V call is TRBV5-1, the J call TRBJ1-2; D may be TRBD1 (5 bases). Germline CDR1 reads SGHRS; CDR2 reads YFSETQ. The V gene lost 0 bases and the J gene lost 5 bases, with 14 bases spanning the gap. The CDR3 runs 15 residues. The CDR3 protein is CASSLDPGSGYGYTF. The CDR3 bases are TGCGCCAGCAGCTTGGATCCAGGGTCGGGTTATGGCTACACCTTC.

This chain connects TRBV19 to TRBJ1-4; D is undetermined. Deletions cut 6 bases from V and 6 bases from J, with 11 bases between. The CDR3 contains 13 residues. The germline V gene encodes CDR1 LNHDA and CDR2 SQIVND (reference sequence). Written as DNA, the CDR3 is TGTGCCAGTAGATCCCAGGCGGATGAAAAACTGTTTTTT. Translating it yields CASRSQADEKLFF.

The chain has TRBV15 and TRBJ2-5, with D unresolved. This CDR3 contains 11 residues. Germline V gives CDR1 LNHNV, CDR2 YYDKDF (reference sequence). V lost 5 bases to trimming and J lost 6 bases, with 7 bases between them. The CDR3 sequence: CATSSRQTQYF. The CDR3 region has the DNA TGTGCCACCAGCTCCCGGCAGACCCAGTACTTC.